This T cell receptor (beta chain) was sequenced in a study of T cell responses to AZD1222 COVID-19 vaccine. Study-wide results and limits: Females made up more of the donors, who were largely white British, and clonal diversity may have come out too low. Nearly half of spike-specific TCRs reportedly target unmutated variant regions.

About this clone: The antigen remains undetermined.

Generated by immunoSEQ multiplex PCR, the TCRdb table keeps only in-frame clones and is missing some. The sample shows about 70,000 clones, 88% of them seen only once. Germline V gives CDR1 SGHAT, CDR2 FQNNGV. The ends lost 0 bases at V and 8 bases at J; junction bases unmatched: 10. The CDR3 consists of 16 residues. The material sequenced was peripheral blood, taken 28 days after the second dose of the MenACWY control vaccine. The TCR comes from an adult who received the MenACWY meningococcal vaccine as a control. The V call is TRBV11-2, the J call TRBJ2-1; 7 bases match TRBD2. CDR3 DNA sequence: TGTGCCAGCAGCTTAGAGGGGCGGGAGTCGGTAGATGAGCAGTTCTTC. Its protein product is CASSLEGRESVDEQFF.